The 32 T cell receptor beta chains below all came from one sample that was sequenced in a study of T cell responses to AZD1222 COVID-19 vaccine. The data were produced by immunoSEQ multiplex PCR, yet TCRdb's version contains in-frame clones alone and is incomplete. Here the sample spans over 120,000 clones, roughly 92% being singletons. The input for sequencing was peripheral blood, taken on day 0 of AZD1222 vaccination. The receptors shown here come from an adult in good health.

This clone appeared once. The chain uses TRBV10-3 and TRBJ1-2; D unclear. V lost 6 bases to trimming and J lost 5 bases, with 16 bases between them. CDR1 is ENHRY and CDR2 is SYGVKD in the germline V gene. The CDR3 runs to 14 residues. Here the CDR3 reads CAIRPGGPNYGYTF. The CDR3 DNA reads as TGTGCCATCAGGCCAGGAGGGCCGAATTATGGCTACACCTTC.

In DNA form, the CDR3 reads TGTGCCAGTACCTTGACACCCTGGGGAAACGAGCAGTACTTC. This codes for CASTLTPWGNEQYF. J is TRBJ2-7 and V is TRBV19; D gene unclear. Trimming cost V 7 bases and J 5 bases, with 18 bases left between them. This CDR3 region has 14 residues. Per germline, CDR1 LNHDA and CDR2 SQIVND (reference sequence).

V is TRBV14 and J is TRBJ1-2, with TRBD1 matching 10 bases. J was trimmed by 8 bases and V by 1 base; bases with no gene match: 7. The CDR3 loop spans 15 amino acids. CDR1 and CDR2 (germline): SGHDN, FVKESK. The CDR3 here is CASSQVWDRGFGYTF. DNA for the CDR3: TGTGCCAGCAGCCAAGTGTGGGACAGGGGTTTCGGCTACACCTTC.

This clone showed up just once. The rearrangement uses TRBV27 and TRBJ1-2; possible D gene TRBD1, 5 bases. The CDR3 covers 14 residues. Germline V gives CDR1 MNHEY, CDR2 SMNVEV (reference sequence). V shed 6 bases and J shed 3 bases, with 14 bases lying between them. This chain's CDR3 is CASSTLGEHYGYTF. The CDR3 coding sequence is TGTGCCAGCAGCACACTAGGGGAACACTATGGCTACACCTTC.

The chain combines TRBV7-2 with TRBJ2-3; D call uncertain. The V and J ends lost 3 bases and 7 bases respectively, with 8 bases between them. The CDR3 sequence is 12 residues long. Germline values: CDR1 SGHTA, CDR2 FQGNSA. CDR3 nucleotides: TGTGCCAGCAGCTTTTGGTTGAATACGCAGTATTTT. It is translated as CASSFWLNTQYF.

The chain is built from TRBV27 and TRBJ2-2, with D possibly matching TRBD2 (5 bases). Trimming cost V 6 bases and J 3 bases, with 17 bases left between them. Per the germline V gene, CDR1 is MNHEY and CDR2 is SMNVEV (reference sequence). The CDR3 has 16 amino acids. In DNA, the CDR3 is TGTGCCAGCAGCGCAACTAGGGATTCCTACACCGGGGAGCTGTTTTTT. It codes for CASSATRDSYTGELFF.

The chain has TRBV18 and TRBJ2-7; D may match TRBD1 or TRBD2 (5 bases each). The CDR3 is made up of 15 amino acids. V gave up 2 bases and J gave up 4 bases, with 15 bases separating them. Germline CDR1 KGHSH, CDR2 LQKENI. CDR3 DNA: TGTGCCAGCTCACCAGGGGGAGCCCCCTTGTACGAGCAGTACTTC. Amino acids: CASSPGGAPLYEQYF.

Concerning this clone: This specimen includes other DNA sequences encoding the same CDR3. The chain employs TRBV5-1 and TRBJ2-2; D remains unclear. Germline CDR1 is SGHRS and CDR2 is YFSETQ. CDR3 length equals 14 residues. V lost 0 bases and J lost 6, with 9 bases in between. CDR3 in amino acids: CASSLEGPAGELFF. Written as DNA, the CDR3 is TGCGCCAGCAGCTTGGAAGGACCAGCCGGGGAGCTGTTTTTT.

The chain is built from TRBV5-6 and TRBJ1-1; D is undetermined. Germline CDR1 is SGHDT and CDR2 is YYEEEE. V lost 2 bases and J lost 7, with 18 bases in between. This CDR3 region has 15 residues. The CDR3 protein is CASSFRGVPTGEAFF. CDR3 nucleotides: TGTGCCAGCAGCTTTCGGGGAGTCCCCACGGGTGAAGCTTTCTTT.

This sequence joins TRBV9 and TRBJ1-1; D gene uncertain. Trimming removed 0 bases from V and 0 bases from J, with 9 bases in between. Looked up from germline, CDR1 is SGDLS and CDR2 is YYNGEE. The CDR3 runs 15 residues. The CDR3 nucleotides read TGTGCCAGCAGCGTAGTTGCCAGGCTGAACACTGAAGCTTTCTTT. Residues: CASSVVARLNTEAFF.

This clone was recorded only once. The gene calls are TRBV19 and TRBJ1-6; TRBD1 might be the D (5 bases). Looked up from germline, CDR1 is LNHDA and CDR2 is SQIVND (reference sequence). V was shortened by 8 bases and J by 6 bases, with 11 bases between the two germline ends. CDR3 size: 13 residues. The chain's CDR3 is CASAEGSNSPLHF. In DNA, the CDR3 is TGTGCCAGTGCGGAGGGGAGTAATTCACCCCTCCACTTT.

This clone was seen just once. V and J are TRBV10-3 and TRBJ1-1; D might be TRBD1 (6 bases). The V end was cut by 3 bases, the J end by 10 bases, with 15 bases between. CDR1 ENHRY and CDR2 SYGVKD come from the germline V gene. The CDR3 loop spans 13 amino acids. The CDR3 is CAISEYQTGLAFF. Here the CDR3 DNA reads TGTGCCATCAGTGAATATCAAACAGGGCTAGCTTTCTTT.

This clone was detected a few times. The chain's CDR3 is CASSFLAVMESDTQYF. The CDR3 DNA reads TGTGCCAGCAGCTTTCTAGCTGTAATGGAGTCAGATACGCAGTATTTT. The V call is TRBV5-6, the J call TRBJ2-3, with D tentatively TRBD2 (5 bases). This CDR3 contains 16 residues. Germline assignment: CDR1 SGHDT and CDR2 YYEEEE. V lost 2 bases to trimming and J lost 4 bases, with 17 bases between them. The complete variable domain, with remaining parts taken from reference TRBV5-6 and TRBJ2-3, reads DAGVTQSPTHLIKTRGQQVTLRCSPKSGHDTVSWYQQALGQGPQFIFQYYEEEERQRGNFPDRFSGHQFPNYSSELNVNALLLGDSALYLCASSFLAVMESDTQYFGPGTRLTVL.

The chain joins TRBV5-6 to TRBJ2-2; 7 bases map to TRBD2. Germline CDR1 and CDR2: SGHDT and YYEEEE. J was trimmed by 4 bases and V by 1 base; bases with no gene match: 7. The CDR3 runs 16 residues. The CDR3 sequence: CASSLRVGGGTGELFF. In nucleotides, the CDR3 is TGTGCCAGCAGCTTGAGGGTAGGCGGGGGCACCGGGGAGCTGTTTTTT.

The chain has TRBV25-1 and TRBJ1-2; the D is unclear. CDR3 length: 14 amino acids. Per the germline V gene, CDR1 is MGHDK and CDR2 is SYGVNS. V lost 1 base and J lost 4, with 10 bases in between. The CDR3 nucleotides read TGTGCCAGCAGTGAATGGGCCGGGCCCTATGGCTACACCTTC. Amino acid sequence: CASSEWAGPYGYTF.

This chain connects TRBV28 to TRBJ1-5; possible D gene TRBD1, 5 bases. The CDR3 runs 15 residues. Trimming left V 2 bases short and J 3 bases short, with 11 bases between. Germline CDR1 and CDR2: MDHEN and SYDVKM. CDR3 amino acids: CASSLGAGYNQPQHF. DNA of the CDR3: TGTGCCAGCAGTTTAGGGGCAGGGTACAATCAGCCCCAGCATTTT.

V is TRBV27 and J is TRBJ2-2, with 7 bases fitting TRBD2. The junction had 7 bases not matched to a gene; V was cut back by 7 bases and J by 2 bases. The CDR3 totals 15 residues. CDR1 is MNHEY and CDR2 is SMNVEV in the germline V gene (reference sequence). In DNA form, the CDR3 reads TGTGCCAGCACCTGGGGAGGGGCCAACACCGGGGAGCTGTTTTTT. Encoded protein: CASTWGGANTGELFF.

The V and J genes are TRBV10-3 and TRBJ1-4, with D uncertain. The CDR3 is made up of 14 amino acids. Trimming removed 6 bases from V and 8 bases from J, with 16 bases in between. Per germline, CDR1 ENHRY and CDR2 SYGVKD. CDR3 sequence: CAIRARDTDEKLFF. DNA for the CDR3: TGTGCCATCAGGGCGCGGGATACGGACGAAAAACTGTTTTTT.

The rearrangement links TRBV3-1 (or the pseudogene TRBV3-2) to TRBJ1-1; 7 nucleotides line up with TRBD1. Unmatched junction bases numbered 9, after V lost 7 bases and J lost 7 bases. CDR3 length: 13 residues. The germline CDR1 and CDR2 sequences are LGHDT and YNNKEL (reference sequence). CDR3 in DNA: TGTGCCAGCACCTGGACAGGCGAGAATGAAGCTTTCTTT. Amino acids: CASTWTGENEAFF.

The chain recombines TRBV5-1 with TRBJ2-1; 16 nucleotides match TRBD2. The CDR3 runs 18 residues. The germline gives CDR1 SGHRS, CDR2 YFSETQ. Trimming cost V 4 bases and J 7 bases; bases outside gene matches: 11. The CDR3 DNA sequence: TGCGCCAGCAGCCCCGGGACTAGCGGGAGGGCCGGGAGAAATGAGCAGTTCTTC. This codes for CASSPGTSGRAGRNEQFF.

This CDR3 is CASSLEPGGAYEQYF. Written as DNA, the CDR3 is TGCGCCAGCAGCCTCGAGCCGGGGGGGGCCTACGAGCAGTACTTC. The V call is TRBV4-1, the J call TRBJ2-7, with 8 nucleotides matching TRBD2. V shed 4 bases and J 2 bases; nucleotides not matched to a gene: 7. The CDR3 totals 15 residues. Germline-derived CDR1 and CDR2 are MGHRA and YSYEKL.

CDR3 amino acids: CASSMDRGGPQHF. The CDR3 nucleotides are TGTGCCAGCAGCATGGACAGGGGGGGGCCCCAGCATTTT. The chain has TRBV7-9 and TRBJ1-5; 10 bases are a match to TRBD1. The V and J ends lost 5 bases and 9 bases, in that order; junction bases with no gene match: 4. The CDR3 spans 13 residues. Germline loops: CDR1 SEHNR, CDR2 FQNEAQ (reference sequence).

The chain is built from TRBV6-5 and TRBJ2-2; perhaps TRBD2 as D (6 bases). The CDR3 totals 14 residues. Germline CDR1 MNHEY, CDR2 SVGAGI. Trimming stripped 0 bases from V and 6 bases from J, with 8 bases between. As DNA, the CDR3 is TGTGCCAGCAGTTACTCCGGGGGTGCCGGGGAGCTGTTTTTT. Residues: CASSYSGGAGELFF.

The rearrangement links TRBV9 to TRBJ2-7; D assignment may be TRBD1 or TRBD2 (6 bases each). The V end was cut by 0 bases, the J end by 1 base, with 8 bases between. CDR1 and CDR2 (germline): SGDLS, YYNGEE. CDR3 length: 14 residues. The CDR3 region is CASSVVGGSYEQYF. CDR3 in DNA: TGTGCCAGCAGCGTAGTAGGGGGGTCCTACGAGCAGTACTTC.

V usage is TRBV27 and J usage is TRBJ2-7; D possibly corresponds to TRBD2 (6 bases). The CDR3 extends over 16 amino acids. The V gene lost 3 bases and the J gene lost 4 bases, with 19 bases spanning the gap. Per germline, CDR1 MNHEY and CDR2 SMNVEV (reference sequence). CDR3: CASSFREAWVGYEQYF. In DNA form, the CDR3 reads TGTGCCAGCAGTTTCAGGGAGGCTTGGGTAGGGTACGAGCAGTACTTC.

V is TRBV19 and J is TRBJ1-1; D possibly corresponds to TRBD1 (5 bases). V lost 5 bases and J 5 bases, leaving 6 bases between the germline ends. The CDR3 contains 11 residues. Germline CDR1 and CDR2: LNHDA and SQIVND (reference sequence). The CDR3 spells CASSGGTEAFF. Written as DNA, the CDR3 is TGTGCCAGTAGTGGGGGGACTGAAGCTTTCTTT. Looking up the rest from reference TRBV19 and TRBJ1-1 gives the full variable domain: DGGITQSPKYLFRKEGQNVTLSCEQNLNHDAMYWYRQDPGQGLRLIYYSQIVNDFQKGDIAEGYSVSREKKESFPLTVTSAQKNPTAFYLCASSGGTEAFFGQGTRLTVV.

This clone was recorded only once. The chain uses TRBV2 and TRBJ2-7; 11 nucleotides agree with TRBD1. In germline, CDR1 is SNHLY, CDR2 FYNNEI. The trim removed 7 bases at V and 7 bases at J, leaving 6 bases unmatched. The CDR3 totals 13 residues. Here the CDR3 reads CASKGQGGSEQYF. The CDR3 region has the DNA TGTGCCAGCAAGGGACAGGGGGGGTCGGAGCAGTACTTC.

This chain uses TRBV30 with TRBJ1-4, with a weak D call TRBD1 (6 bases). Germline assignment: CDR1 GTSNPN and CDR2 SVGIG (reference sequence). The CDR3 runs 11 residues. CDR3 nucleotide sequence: TGTGCTTGGGGGGCCGGCGAAAAACTGTTTTTT. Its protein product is CAWGAGEKLFF.

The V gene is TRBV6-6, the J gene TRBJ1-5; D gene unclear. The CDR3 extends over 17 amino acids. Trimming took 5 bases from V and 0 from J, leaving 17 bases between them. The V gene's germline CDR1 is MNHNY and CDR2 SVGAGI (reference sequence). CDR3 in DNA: TGTGCCAGCAGTCCCACCCCGCCTCGGTATAGCAATCAGCCCCAGCATTTT. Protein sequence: CASSPTPPRYSNQPQHF.

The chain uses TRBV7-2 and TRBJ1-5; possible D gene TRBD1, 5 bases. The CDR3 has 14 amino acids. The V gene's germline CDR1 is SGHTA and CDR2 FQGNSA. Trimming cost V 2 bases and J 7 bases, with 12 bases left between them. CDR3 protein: CASSLSMRGQPQHF. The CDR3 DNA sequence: TGTGCCAGCAGCTTAAGCATGAGGGGACAGCCCCAGCATTTT.

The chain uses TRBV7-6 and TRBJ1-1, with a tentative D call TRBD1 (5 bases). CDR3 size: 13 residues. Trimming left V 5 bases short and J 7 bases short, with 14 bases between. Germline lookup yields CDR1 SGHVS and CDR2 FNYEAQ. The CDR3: CASSPARGGEAFF. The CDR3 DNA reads TGTGCCAGCAGCCCGGCCCGGGGGGGTGAAGCTTTCTTT.

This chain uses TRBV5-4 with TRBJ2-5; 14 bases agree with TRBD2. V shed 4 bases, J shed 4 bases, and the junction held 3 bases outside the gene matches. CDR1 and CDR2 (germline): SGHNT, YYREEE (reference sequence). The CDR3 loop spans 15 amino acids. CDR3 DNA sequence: TGTGCCAGCAGCCCGGGACTAGCGGGAGTAGAGACCCAGTACTTC. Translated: CASSPGLAGVETQYF.